Below, 25 T cell receptor beta chains from the same sample are listed, as sequenced in a study of CD8+CD57+ T cells in acquired aplastic anemia. Both TCR beta VDJ combination and CDR3 sequence profiling were carried out. Genomic DNA was the template for this profiling. MiXCR, run by TCRdb on the reads, gives a single entry per CDR3 protein. Among about half a million distinct CDR3 sequences, approximately 33% were seen once, and the ten largest hold less than 0.85%. Patients chosen for sequencing had shown CD8+CD57+ cell expansion by flow cytometry. Sequencing input: sorted CD4+, CD8+, or CD8+CD57+ T cells (not recorded which) from PBMCs. All receptors come from a human donor with aplastic anemia.

J is TRBJ1-4 and V is TRBV29-1; perhaps TRBD1 as D (6 bases). The CDR3 is made up of 12 amino acids. CDR1 and CDR2 (germline): SQVTM, ANQGSEA. The germline V and J ends were trimmed by 4 bases and 8 bases, with 11 bases remaining between them. The CDR3 loop is CSVVAGVEKLFF. The CDR3, as DNA: TGCAGCGTTGTGGCAGGGGTCGAAAAACTGTTTTTT.

Many counts were recorded for this clonotype. The rearrangement links TRBV7-9 to TRBJ1-1; perhaps TRBD1 as D (6 bases). This CDR3 is 11 amino acids long. Trimming took 4 bases from V and 7 from J, leaving 7 bases between them. Per the germline V gene, CDR1 is SEHNR and CDR2 is FQNEAQ (reference sequence). Here the CDR3 DNA reads TGTGCCAGCAGCTACAGGGATGAAGCTTTCTTT. Translating gives CASSYRDEAFF. Using reference TRBV7-9 and TRBJ1-1 for the parts outside the CDR3, the full variable domain is DTGVSQNPRHKITKRGQNVTFRCDPISEHNRLYWYRQTLGQGPEFLTYFQNEAQLEKSRLLSDRFSAERPKGSFSTLEIQRTEQGDSAMYLCASSYRDEAFFGQGTRLTVV.

This chain connects TRBV29-1 to TRBJ1-2; TRBD1 aligns across 7 bases. Germline CDR1 is SQVTM and CDR2 is ANQGSEA. After removal of 5 bases from V and 5 bases from J, the junction contained 14 bases not matched to a gene. The CDR3 loop spans 15 amino acids. The CDR3 reads CSVYGGDRQGYGYTF. The CDR3 region has the DNA TGCAGCGTTTACGGGGGGGATCGACAGGGTTATGGCTACACCTTC.

The table lists this clonotype with many counts. The chain recombines TRBV2 with TRBJ2-7; D call uncertain. The V end lost 6 bases, the J end lost 7 bases, and 13 bases lay between the germline ends. The CDR3 has 12 residues. Germline CDR1 SNHLY, CDR2 FYNNEI. The CDR3 region has the DNA TGTGCCAGCAGGTCCTCATATTTGGAGCAGTACTTC. Translating it yields CASRSSYLEQYF.

The chain is built from TRBV6-5 and TRBJ2-7; D is ambiguous. The CDR3 is 17 amino acids. V was shortened by 4 bases and J by 0 bases, with 19 bases between the two germline ends. The germline gives CDR1 MNHEY, CDR2 SVGAGI. The CDR3 sequence: CASSFHRGGISSYEQYF. DNA of the CDR3: TGTGCCAGCAGTTTTCACCGAGGTGGGATCAGCTCCTACGAGCAGTACTTC.

The rearrangement joins TRBV11-1 to TRBJ1-4; D remains unclear. CDR1 is SGHAT, CDR2 FQDESV, per germline (reference sequence). CDR3 length: 16 amino acids. V was clipped by 1 base and J by 0 bases, with 9 bases between them. CDR3 nucleotide sequence: TGTGCCAGCAGCTTAGGGTCTCCTGCAACTAATGAAAAACTGTTTTTT. Residues: CASSLGSPATNEKLFF. The whole variable domain, filled in from reference TRBV11-1 and TRBJ1-4, reads EAEVAQSPRYKITEKSQAVAFWCDPISGHATLYWYRQILGQGPELLVQFQDESVVDDSQLPKDRFSAERLKGVDSTLKIQPAELGDSAMYLCASSLGSPATNEKLFFGSGTQLSVL.

This clonotype was counted between two and nine times. The chain uses TRBV19 and TRBJ1-3; no reliable D call. The V gene's germline CDR1 is LNHDA and CDR2 SQIVND (reference sequence). CDR3 length equals 16 residues. Trimming took off 8 bases at V and 0 bases at J, with 17 bases between the two ends. In nucleotides, the CDR3 is TGTGCCAGTTCCCGGTGGGGTCCGGGCTCTGGAAACACCATATATTTT. The encoded protein is CASSRWGPGSGNTIYF. The full variable domain, in which reference TRBV19 and TRBJ1-3 provide the parts outside the CDR3, is DGGITQSPKYLFRKEGQNVTLSCEQNLNHDAMYWYRQDPGQGLRLIYYSQIVNDFQKGDIAEGYSVSREKKESFPLTVTSAQKNPTAFYLCASSRWGPGSGNTIYFGEGSWLTVV.

This chain uses TRBV25-1 with TRBJ2-7, with 9 positions matching TRBD1. The V gene's germline CDR1 is MGHDK and CDR2 SYGVNS. Losses at the gene ends were 3 bases for V and 1 base for J; bases not matched to a gene: 7. The CDR3 has 16 amino acids. The CDR3 DNA reads TGTGCCAGCAGTGAGACAGGGGGGGTACTTTCCTACGAGCAGTACTTC. Its translation: CASSETGGVLSYEQYF.

The gene calls are TRBV30 and TRBJ1-5, with D perhaps TRBD1 (6 bases). The CDR3 runs to 18 residues. CDR1 is GTSNPN and CDR2 is SVGIG in the germline V gene (reference sequence). V was shortened by 1 base and J by 0 bases, with 19 bases between the two germline ends. The CDR3 reads CAWSGGQISFYSNQPQHF. In DNA, the CDR3 is TGTGCCTGGAGTGGAGGACAGATCAGTTTTTATAGCAATCAGCCCCAGCATTTT.

This clonotype was observed many times. The chain links TRBV7-2 to TRBJ1-1, with TRBD1 as a possible D gene (5 bases). This CDR3 contains 15 residues. In germline, CDR1 is SGHTA, CDR2 FQGNSA. The V gene lost 3 bases and the J gene lost 1 base, with 12 bases spanning the gap. The CDR3 loop reads CASSLWGNQNTEAFF. CDR3 bases: TGTGCCAGCAGCTTGTGGGGGAATCAGAACACTGAAGCTTTCTTT.

This clonotype was seen a few times. A much larger clone differs by one base, so this may be a read error. V usage is TRBV7-2 and J usage is TRBJ1-2, with a possible D match to TRBD1 (6 bases). V was pared by 5 bases and J by 6 bases, with 16 bases between. The CDR3 contains 14 residues. Germline-derived CDR1 and CDR2 are SGHTA and FQGNSA. CDR3 amino acids: CASSVRQGSNGYTF. CDR3 sequence (DNA): TGTGCCAGCAGCGTACGTCAGGGGTCGAATGGCTACACCTTC.

This clonotype was picked up a small number of times. The chain employs TRBV12-3 or TRBV12-4 and TRBJ1-4; 7 bases map to TRBD1. The CDR3 extends over 17 amino acids. V was pared by 5 bases and J by 7 bases, with 16 bases of the junction left unmatched. The CDR3 protein is CASSLGQRQGGGEKLFF. The CDR3, as DNA: TGTGCCAGCAGTCTAGGCCAGAGACAGGGAGGGGGTGAAAAACTGTTTTTT.

This chain uses TRBV30 with TRBJ1-2, with unresolved D. In germline, CDR1 is GTSNPN, CDR2 SVGIG (reference sequence). The CDR3 extends over 15 amino acids. Trimming stripped 3 bases from V and 0 bases from J, with 14 bases between. CDR3 region: CAWSPSARANYGYTF. The CDR3 coding sequence is TGTGCCTGGAGCCCCTCGGCGAGGGCTAACTATGGCTACACCTTC.

The rearrangement uses TRBV12-3 or TRBV12-4 and TRBJ2-2; no firm D call. This CDR3 has 12 amino acids. Trimming took off 5 bases at V and 6 bases at J, with 7 bases between the two ends. The CDR3 is CASSPTAGELFF. CDR3 nucleotide sequence: TGTGCCAGCAGTCCTACCGCCGGGGAGCTGTTTTTT.

The V and J genes are TRBV6-5 and TRBJ2-1, with D unclear. CDR1 and CDR2 (germline): MNHEY, SVGAGI. The CDR3 consists of 13 residues. The V end lost 4 bases, the J end lost 7 bases, and 11 bases lay between the germline ends. The DNA for the CDR3 is TGTGCCAGCAGTTTGACGGACGAAAATGAGCAGTTCTTC. Translation gives CASSLTDENEQFF.

The CDR3 region is CASSLLREEAFF. CDR3 bases: TGTGCCAGCAGCTTATTAAGGGAAGAAGCTTTCTTT. This rearrangement joins TRBV7-2 to TRBJ1-1; D remains unclear. The ends were cut back, 2 bases at V and 8 bases at J, with 9 bases in the middle. The CDR3 covers 12 residues. Germline lookup yields CDR1 SGHTA and CDR2 FQGNSA.

This clonotype came up many times. The chain employs TRBV7-8 and TRBJ2-7; TRBD2 might be the D (5 bases). CDR3 size: 13 residues. Looked up from germline, CDR1 is SGHVS and CDR2 is FQNEAQ. The V and J ends lost 5 bases and 2 bases respectively, with 10 bases between them. The CDR3 here is CASSRRDAYEQYF. Written as DNA, the CDR3 is TGTGCCAGCAGCCGCCGGGATGCCTACGAGCAGTACTTC.

This clonotype was recorded many times. The chain couples TRBV9 to TRBJ2-3; 10 nucleotides align to TRBD2. The CDR3 has 15 amino acids. Trimming removed 0 bases from V and 3 bases from J; junction bases left unmatched: 1. Germline V gene data show CDR1 as SGDLS and CDR2 as YYNGEE. The CDR3 sequence: CASSVASGGTDTQYF. In DNA form, the CDR3 reads TGTGCCAGCAGCGTAGCTAGCGGGGGAACAGATACGCAGTATTTT. Combining the CDR3 with reference TRBV9 and TRBJ2-3 gives the whole variable domain DSGVTQTPKHLITATGQRVTLRCSPRSGDLSVYWYQQSLDQGLQFLIQYYNGEERAKGNILERFSAQQFPDLHSELNLSSLELGDSALYFCASSVASGGTDTQYFGPGTRLTVL.

This clonotype came up a few times. This may be a read error: a much more frequent sequence differs by one nucleotide. This is likely a read error, given that the CDR3 carries no conserved phenylalanine or tryptophan at its end. V is TRBV2 and J is TRBJ1-6; 7 bases match TRBD1. The CDR3 loop spans 14 amino acids. The germline CDR1 and CDR2 sequences are SNHLY and FYNNEI. Trimming cost V 6 bases and J 6 bases; bases outside gene matches: 5. CDR3 in amino acids: CASSLDRINSPLHL. Here the CDR3 DNA reads TGTGCCAGCAGCCTGGACAGGATTAATTCACCCCTCCACCTT.

As to this clonotype: A much larger clone differs by one base, so this may be a read error. V is TRBV2 and J is TRBJ2-2, with D hard to call. The V end lost 3 bases, the J end lost 4 bases, and 9 bases lay between the germline ends. The CDR3 runs 14 residues. Germline V gives CDR1 SNHLY, CDR2 FYNNEI. CDR3 DNA: TGTGCCAGCAGTGAGCTTCAAACCACCGGGGAGCTGTTTTTT. Translated: CASSELQTTGELFF.

This sequence joins TRBV30 and TRBJ1-3; D possibly corresponds to TRBD1 (5 bases). Germline V lookup: CDR1 GTSNPN, CDR2 SVGIG (reference sequence). This CDR3 is built from 14 residues. The V end was cut by 4 bases, the J end by 1 base, with 11 bases between. The DNA of the CDR3 is TGTGCCTGGAAGGAGGGGTTATCTGGAAACACCATATATTTT. Its translation is CAWKEGLSGNTIYF.

This clonotype turned up a few times. The chain links TRBV20-1 to TRBJ2-7; 7 nucleotides align to TRBD1. The CDR3 contains 13 residues. Losses at the gene ends were 6 bases for V and 6 bases for J; bases not matched to a gene: 11. Per germline, CDR1 DFQATT and CDR2 SNEGSKA (reference sequence). CDR3 coding DNA: TGCAGTGCCCCCGGGACAGCCGCGGGCGAGCAGTACTTC. It is translated as CSAPGTAAGEQYF.

The CDR3 nucleotides read TGTGCCTGGAGTGTTGATGGGAGCGAGCAGTACTTC. It encodes CAWSVDGSEQYF. This chain joins TRBV30 and TRBJ2-7, with D tentatively TRBD2 (5 bases). The CDR3 has 12 amino acids. The germline CDR1 and CDR2 sequences are GTSNPN and SVGIG (reference sequence). V gave up 0 bases and J gave up 6 bases, with 9 bases separating them.

This clonotype was recorded a few times. J is TRBJ1-2 and V is TRBV6-5; perhaps TRBD1 as D (5 bases). Trimming shortened V by 0 bases and J by 7 bases, and 9 bases separated the two germline ends. Germline-derived CDR1 and CDR2 are MNHEY and SVGAGI. The CDR3 extends over 13 amino acids. The CDR3 loop is CASSYSSGGGYTF. The CDR3 region has the DNA TGTGCCAGCAGTTACTCGTCCGGGGGTGGCTACACCTTC.

The chain links TRBV19 to TRBJ2-1; the match to TRBD2 covers 8 bases. This CDR3 is 15 amino acids long. The V and J ends lost 9 bases and 10 bases, in that order; junction bases with no gene match: 17. Germline V gene data show CDR1 as LNHDA and CDR2 as SQIVND (reference sequence). The DNA for the CDR3 is TGTGCCAGCAGGCAGACCGGGACTAGACAATCCGAGCAGTTCTTC. It yields the protein CASRQTGTRQSEQFF.